The rows below give T cell receptor beta chains drawn from one sample of a study of cytomegalovirus exposure and HLA in healthy donors. Clones were read by immunoSEQ multiplex PCR, and TCRdb kept only the in-frame ones, dropping some. Of 150,000 or so clones listed, around 79% were seen once; the top ten hold roughly 2.8%. The sample was PBMCs. These receptors were collected from a man aged 18 to 30 in good health and CMV-seronegative. The CDR3 runs from the conserved cysteine through the conserved F or W. Fields, in order: CDR3 protein, CDR3 DNA, clone size, D gene, V gene, J gene. D genes are given only for firm matches. Size is stated for part of the rows, as once, few or many counts, or as a class when the clone is expanded.

CDR3 protein: CAWSPPGSMRSPLHF
CDR3 DNA: TGTGCCTGGAGTCCCCCGGGGTCTATGAGGTCACCCCTCCACTTT
clone size: .
D gene: .
V gene: TRBV30
J gene: TRBJ1-6

CDR3 protein: CASSSVSSTGGPPRSPLHF
CDR3 DNA: TGTGCCAGCAGTTCAGTATCCAGTACGGGGGGGCCCCCTAGATCACCCCTCCACTTT
clone size: .
D gene: .
V gene: TRBV27
J gene: TRBJ1-6

CDR3 protein: CASSVQSGELFF
CDR3 DNA: TGTGCCAGCAGTGTCCAGTCCGGGGAGCTGTTTTTT
clone size: .
D gene: .
V gene: TRBV2
J gene: TRBJ2-2

CDR3 protein: CASSPRQGPPNEQYF
CDR3 DNA: TGTGCCAGCAGCCCCCGGCAGGGCCCTCCCAACGAGCAGTACTTC
clone size: .
D gene: .
V gene: TRBV5-6
J gene: TRBJ2-7

CDR3 protein: CASSPGLAGGTDTQYF
CDR3 DNA: TGTGCCAGCAGCCCAGGACTAGCGGGGGGCACAGATACGCAGTATTTT
clone size: .
D gene: TRBD2
V gene: TRBV5-6
J gene: TRBJ2-3

CDR3 protein: CASSPDRAGANGLTF
CDR3 DNA: TGTGCCAGCAGTCCCGACAGGGCTGGGGCCAACGGCCTGACTTTC
clone size: .
D gene: TRBD1
V gene: TRBV28
J gene: TRBJ2-6

CDR3 protein: CASSLGTDHYGYTF
CDR3 DNA: TGTGCCAGCAGCTTAGGGACAGACCACTATGGCTACACCTTC
clone size: .
D gene: .
V gene: TRBV11-2
J gene: TRBJ1-2

CDR3 protein: CASSLHRGFYGYTF
CDR3 DNA: TGTGCCAGCAGTTTACACAGGGGTTTCTATGGCTACACCTTC
clone size: .
D gene: TRBD1
V gene: TRBV27
J gene: TRBJ1-2

CDR3 protein: CASSYPRTGTDTQYF
CDR3 DNA: TGTGCCAGCAGTTACCCAAGGACAGGCACAGATACGCAGTATTTT
clone size: .
D gene: .
V gene: TRBV6-5
J gene: TRBJ2-3

CDR3 protein: CASSLSDATREQYF
CDR3 DNA: TGTGCCAGCAGCTTATCCGACGCCACGAGGGAGCAGTACTTC
clone size: .
D gene: .
V gene: TRBV11-2
J gene: TRBJ2-7

CDR3 protein: CATSTGVRDTGELFF
CDR3 DNA: TGCGCCACGAGCACCGGGGTGAGGGACACCGGGGAGCTGTTTTTT
clone size: few
D gene: .
V gene: TRBV10-1
J gene: TRBJ2-2

CDR3 protein: CASTATSGGALNNEQFF
CDR3 DNA: TGTGCCAGCACCGCGACTAGCGGGGGGGCCCTGAACAATGAGCAGTTCTTC
clone size: .
D gene: TRBD2
V gene: TRBV27
J gene: TRBJ2-1

CDR3 protein: CASSQDRQGGTYEQYF
CDR3 DNA: TGCGCCAGCAGCCAAGATCGTCAGGGAGGTACCTACGAGCAGTACTTC
clone size: .
D gene: .
V gene: TRBV4-3
J gene: TRBJ2-7

CDR3 protein: CASSDRAGNTEAFF
CDR3 DNA: TGCGCCAGCAGTGACCGGGCGGGGAACACTGAAGCTTTCTTT
clone size: .
D gene: .
V gene: TRBV10-1
J gene: TRBJ1-1

CDR3 protein: CATSRWGQGTGVNTGELFF
CDR3 DNA: TGTGCCACCAGCAGATGGGGTCAAGGGACAGGGGTGAACACCGGGGAGCTGTTTTTT
clone size: .
D gene: TRBD1
V gene: TRBV15
J gene: TRBJ2-2

CDR3 protein: CASSFMSTGANVLTF
CDR3 DNA: TGCGCCAGCAGCTTTATGTCTACTGGGGCCAACGTCCTGACTTTC
clone size: .
D gene: .
V gene: TRBV5-1
J gene: TRBJ2-6

CDR3 protein: CASSFQAEAFF
CDR3 DNA: TGTGCCTCGAGCTTCCAGGCTGAAGCTTTCTTT
clone size: .
D gene: .
V gene: TRBV2
J gene: TRBJ1-1

CDR3 protein: CSVLGTGHTGNTIYF
CDR3 DNA: TGCAGCGTTCTAGGGACAGGGCACACTGGAAACACCATATATTTT
clone size: .
D gene: TRBD1
V gene: TRBV29-1
J gene: TRBJ1-3

CDR3 protein: CATSRAPGDGLTNEKLFF
CDR3 DNA: TGTGCCACCAGCAGAGCCCCTGGCGACGGGTTGACTAATGAAAAACTGTTTTTT
clone size: .
D gene: .
V gene: TRBV15
J gene: TRBJ1-4

CDR3 protein: CASSQVRDSRVEQYF
CDR3 DNA: TGCGCCAGCAGCCAAGTCCGGGACAGTAGGGTCGAGCAGTACTTC
clone size: .
D gene: TRBD1
V gene: TRBV4-1
J gene: TRBJ2-7

CDR3 protein: CASSTTSTDTQYF
CDR3 DNA: TGTGCCAGTAGTACGACTAGCACAGATACGCAGTATTTT
clone size: .
D gene: .
V gene: TRBV19
J gene: TRBJ2-3

CDR3 protein: CSAYRDRVGNYGYTF
CDR3 DNA: TGCAGCGCCTACCGGGACAGGGTAGGGAACTATGGCTACACCTTC
clone size: .
D gene: TRBD1
V gene: TRBV29-1
J gene: TRBJ1-2

CDR3 protein: CASSQDTAGNTIYF
CDR3 DNA: TGCGCCAGCAGCCAAGATACGGCTGGAAACACCATATATTTT
clone size: .
D gene: .
V gene: TRBV4-1
J gene: TRBJ1-3

CDR3 protein: CASSFRPTTLNTEAFF
CDR3 DNA: TGTGCCAGCAGCTTCAGGCCGACCACCTTGAACACTGAAGCTTTCTTT
clone size: once
D gene: .
V gene: TRBV7-9
J gene: TRBJ1-1

CDR3 protein: CASSQAGSSPGANGLTF
CDR3 DNA: TGTGCCAGCAGCCAAGCTGGCTCGAGCCCTGGGGCCAACGGCCTGACTTTC
clone size: .
D gene: .
V gene: TRBV4-2
J gene: TRBJ2-6

CDR3 protein: CASSEVVTGDYGYTF
CDR3 DNA: TGTGCCAGCAGTGAAGTCGTGACAGGGGACTATGGCTACACCTTC
clone size: .
D gene: TRBD1
V gene: TRBV6-1
J gene: TRBJ1-2

CDR3 protein: CASSFRGGAGELFF
CDR3 DNA: TGTGCCAGCAGTTTCAGGGGAGGGGCCGGGGAGCTGTTTTTT
clone size: .
D gene: .
V gene: TRBV2
J gene: TRBJ2-2

CDR3 protein: CASSPGTSGRTDTQYF
CDR3 DNA: TGTGCCAGTAGTCCCGGGACTAGCGGGCGCACAGATACGCAGTATTTT
clone size: .
D gene: TRBD2
V gene: TRBV19
J gene: TRBJ2-3

CDR3 protein: CASSLGPLSGANGLTF
CDR3 DNA: TGCGCCAGCAGCTTGGGCCCGCTCTCTGGGGCCAACGGCCTGACTTTC
clone size: .
D gene: .
V gene: TRBV5-1
J gene: TRBJ2-6

CDR3 protein: CASSKTSGGPSSYNEQFF
CDR3 DNA: TGTGCCAGCAGCAAGACTAGCGGGGGGCCTAGCTCCTACAATGAGCAGTTCTTC
clone size: .
D gene: TRBD2
V gene: TRBV7-6
J gene: TRBJ2-1

CDR3 protein: CASRAPGGAVNQPQHF
CDR3 DNA: TGTGCCAGCAGGGCGCCTGGGGGGGCGGTCAATCAGCCCCAGCATTTT
clone size: .
D gene: .
V gene: TRBV28
J gene: TRBJ1-5

CDR3 protein: CASSVGPRGRSGNTIYF
CDR3 DNA: TGTGCCAGCAGCGTAGGTCCCAGGGGGCGCTCTGGAAACACCATATATTTT
clone size: .
D gene: TRBD1
V gene: TRBV9
J gene: TRBJ1-3

CDR3 protein: CASSYSITGFEETQYF
CDR3 DNA: TGTGCCAGCAGTTACTCGATTACAGGATTTGAAGAGACCCAGTACTTC
clone size: .
D gene: .
V gene: TRBV6-5
J gene: TRBJ2-5

CDR3 protein: CASSNTGAAGYEQYF
CDR3 DNA: TGCGCCAGCAGTAACACAGGGGCCGCGGGTTACGAGCAGTACTTC
clone size: .
D gene: TRBD1
V gene: TRBV10-2
J gene: TRBJ2-7

CDR3 protein: CASSLWGRGVSTEAFF
CDR3 DNA: TGTGCCAGCAGCTTATGGGGCAGGGGGGTTAGCACTGAAGCTTTCTTT
clone size: .
D gene: TRBD1
V gene: TRBV7-2
J gene: TRBJ1-1

CDR3 protein: CATLPKGAGANVLTF
CDR3 DNA: TGTGCCACTCTCCCGAAAGGGGCTGGGGCCAACGTCCTGACTTTC
clone size: .
D gene: .
V gene: TRBV25-1
J gene: TRBJ2-6

CDR3 protein: CASSLGQARGNEQFF
CDR3 DNA: TGCGCCAGCAGCTTGGGGCAAGCAAGGGGGAATGAGCAGTTCTTC
clone size: .
D gene: .
V gene: TRBV5-1
J gene: TRBJ2-1

CDR3 protein: CASTGLRGAWVSTDTQYF
CDR3 DNA: TGTGCCAGCACGGGATTGCGGGGGGCCTGGGTTAGCACAGATACGCAGTATTTT
clone size: .
D gene: TRBD2
V gene: TRBV7-8
J gene: TRBJ2-3

CDR3 protein: CASSLRVGAGPQPQHF
CDR3 DNA: TGTGCCAGCAGCTTAAGAGTGGGGGCAGGCCCTCAGCCCCAGCATTTT
clone size: .
D gene: .
V gene: TRBV7-2
J gene: TRBJ1-5

CDR3 protein: CASSLVSGDRYTDTQYF
CDR3 DNA: TGCGCCAGCAGCTTGGTTAGCGGGGATAGATACACAGATACGCAGTATTTT
clone size: .
D gene: TRBD2
V gene: TRBV5-1
J gene: TRBJ2-3